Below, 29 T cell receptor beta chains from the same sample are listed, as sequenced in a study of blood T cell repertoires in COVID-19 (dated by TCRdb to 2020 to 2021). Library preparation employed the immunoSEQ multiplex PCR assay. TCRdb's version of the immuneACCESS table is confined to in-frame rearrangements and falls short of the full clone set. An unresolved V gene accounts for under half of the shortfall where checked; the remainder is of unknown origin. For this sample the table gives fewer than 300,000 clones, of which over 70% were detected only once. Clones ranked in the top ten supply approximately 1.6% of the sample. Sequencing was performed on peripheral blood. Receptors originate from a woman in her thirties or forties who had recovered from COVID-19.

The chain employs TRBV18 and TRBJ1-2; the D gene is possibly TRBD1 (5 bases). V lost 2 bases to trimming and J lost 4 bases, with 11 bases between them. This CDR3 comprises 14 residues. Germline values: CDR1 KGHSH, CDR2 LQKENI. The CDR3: CASSPESQGYGYTF. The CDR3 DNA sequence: TGTGCCAGCTCACCAGAGAGCCAGGGCTATGGCTACACCTTC.

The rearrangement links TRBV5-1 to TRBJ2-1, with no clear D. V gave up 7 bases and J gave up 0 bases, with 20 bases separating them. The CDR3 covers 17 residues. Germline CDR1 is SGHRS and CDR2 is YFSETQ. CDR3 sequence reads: CASAPRGPTSSYNEQFF. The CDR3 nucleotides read TGCGCCAGCGCCCCCAGAGGCCCGACCAGCTCCTACAATGAGCAGTTCTTC.

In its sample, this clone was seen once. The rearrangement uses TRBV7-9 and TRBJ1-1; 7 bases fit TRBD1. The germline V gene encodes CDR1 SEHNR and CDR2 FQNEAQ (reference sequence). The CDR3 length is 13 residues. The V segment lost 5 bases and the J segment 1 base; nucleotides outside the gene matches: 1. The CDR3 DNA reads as TGTGCCAGCAGCCGGACAGGGAACACTGAAGCTTTCTTT. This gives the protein CASSRTGNTEAFF.

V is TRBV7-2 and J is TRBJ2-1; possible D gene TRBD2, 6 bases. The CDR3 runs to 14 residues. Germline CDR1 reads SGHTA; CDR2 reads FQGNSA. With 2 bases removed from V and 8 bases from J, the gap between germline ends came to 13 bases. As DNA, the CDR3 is TGTGCCAGCAGCTTAATCGGGGGATACGATGAGCAGTTCTTC. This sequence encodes CASSLIGGYDEQFF.

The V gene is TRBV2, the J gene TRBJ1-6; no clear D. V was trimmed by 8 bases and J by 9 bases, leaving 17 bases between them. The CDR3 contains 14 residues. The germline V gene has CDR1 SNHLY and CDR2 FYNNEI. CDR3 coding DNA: TGTGCCAGCTATAGAGAGACCTGGAGTTCACCCCTCCACTTT. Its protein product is CASYRETWSSPLHF.

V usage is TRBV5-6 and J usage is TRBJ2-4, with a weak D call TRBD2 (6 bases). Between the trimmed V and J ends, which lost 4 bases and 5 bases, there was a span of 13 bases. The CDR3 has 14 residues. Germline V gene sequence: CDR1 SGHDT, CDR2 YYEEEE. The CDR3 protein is CASSRGWGENIQYF. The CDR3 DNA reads TGTGCCAGCAGCAGAGGGTGGGGGGAAAACATTCAGTACTTC.

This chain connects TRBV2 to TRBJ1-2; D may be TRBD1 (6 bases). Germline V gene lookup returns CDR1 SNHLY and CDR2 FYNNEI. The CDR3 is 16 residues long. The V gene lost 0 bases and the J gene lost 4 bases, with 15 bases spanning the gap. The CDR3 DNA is TGTGCCAGCAGTGAAGCGCCGGACTGGGACATCTATGGCTACACCTTC. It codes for CASSEAPDWDIYGYTF.

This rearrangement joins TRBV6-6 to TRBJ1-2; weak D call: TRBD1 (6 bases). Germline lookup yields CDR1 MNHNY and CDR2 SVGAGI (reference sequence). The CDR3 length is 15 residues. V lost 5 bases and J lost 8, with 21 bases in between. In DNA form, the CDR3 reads TGTGCCAGCAGTCTGTCCGGGACACCATTAGGAGGCTACACCTTC. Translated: CASSLSGTPLGGYTF.

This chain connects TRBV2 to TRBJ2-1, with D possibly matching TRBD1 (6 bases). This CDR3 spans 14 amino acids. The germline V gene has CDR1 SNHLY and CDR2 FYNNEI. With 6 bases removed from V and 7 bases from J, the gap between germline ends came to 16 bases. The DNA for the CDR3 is TGTGCCAGCAGGCAAGGAGACAGGCTGAATGAGCAGTTCTTC. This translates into CASRQGDRLNEQFF.

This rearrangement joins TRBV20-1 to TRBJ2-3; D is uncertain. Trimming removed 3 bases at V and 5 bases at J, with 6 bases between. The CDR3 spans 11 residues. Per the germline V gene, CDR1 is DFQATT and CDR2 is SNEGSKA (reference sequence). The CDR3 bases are TGCAGTGCTAGGGCTCGAGATACGCAGTATTTT. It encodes CSARARDTQYF.

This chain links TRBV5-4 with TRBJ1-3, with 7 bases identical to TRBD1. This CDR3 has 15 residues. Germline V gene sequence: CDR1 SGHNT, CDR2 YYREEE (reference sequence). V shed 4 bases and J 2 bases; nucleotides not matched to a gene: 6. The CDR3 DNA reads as TGTGCCAGCAGCCCAGGGGGGACAGCTGGAAACACCATATATTTT. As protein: CASSPGGTAGNTIYF.

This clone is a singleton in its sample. CDR3 in DNA: TGTGCCAGCAGTTTGGGGCGGCTTAGCAATCAGCCCCAGCATTTT. This codes for CASSLGRLSNQPQHF. The chain couples TRBV6-6 to TRBJ1-5, with a weak D call TRBD1 (5 bases). There are 15 residues in the CDR3. The V gene lost 4 bases and the J gene lost 0 bases, with 10 bases spanning the gap. The germline CDR1 and CDR2 sequences are MNHNY and SVGAGI (reference sequence).

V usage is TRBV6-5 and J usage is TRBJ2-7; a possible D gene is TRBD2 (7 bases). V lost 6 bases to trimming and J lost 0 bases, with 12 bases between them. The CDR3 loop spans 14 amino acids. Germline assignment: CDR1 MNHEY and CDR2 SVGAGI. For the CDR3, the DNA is TGTGCCAGCAGGGTTGGGGGGGCCTCCTACGAGCAGTACTTC. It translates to CASRVGGASYEQYF.

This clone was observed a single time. CDR3 loop: CASGNQGLTYGYTF. The CDR3 bases are TGTGCTAGTGGGAATCAGGGGCTTACCTATGGCTACACCTTC. The J gene is TRBJ1-2, the V gene TRBV12-5; possible D gene TRBD1, 6 bases. The CDR3 is 14 residues long. V gave up 6 bases and J gave up 4 bases, with 15 bases separating them. Germline V gives CDR1 LGHNT, CDR2 FRNRAP.

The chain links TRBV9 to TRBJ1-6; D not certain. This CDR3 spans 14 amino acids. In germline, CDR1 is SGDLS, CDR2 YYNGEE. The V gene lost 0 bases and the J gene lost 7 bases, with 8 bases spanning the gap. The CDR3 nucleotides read TGTGCCAGCAGCGTAGGACTGAGGAATTCACCCCTCCACTTT. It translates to CASSVGLRNSPLHF.

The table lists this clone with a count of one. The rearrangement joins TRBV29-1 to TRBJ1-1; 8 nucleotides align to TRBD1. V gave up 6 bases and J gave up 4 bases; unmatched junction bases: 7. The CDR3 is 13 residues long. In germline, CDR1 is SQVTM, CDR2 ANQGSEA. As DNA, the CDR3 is TGCAGCGTAGACAGGGGCTCCTTCACTGAAGCTTTCTTT. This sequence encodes CSVDRGSFTEAFF.

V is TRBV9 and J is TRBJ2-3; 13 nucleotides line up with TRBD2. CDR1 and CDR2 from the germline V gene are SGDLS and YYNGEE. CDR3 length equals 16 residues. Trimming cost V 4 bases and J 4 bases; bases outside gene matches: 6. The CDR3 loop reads CASSLTSGGASDTQYF. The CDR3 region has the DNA TGTGCCAGCAGCCTCACTAGCGGGGGGGCTTCAGATACGCAGTATTTT.

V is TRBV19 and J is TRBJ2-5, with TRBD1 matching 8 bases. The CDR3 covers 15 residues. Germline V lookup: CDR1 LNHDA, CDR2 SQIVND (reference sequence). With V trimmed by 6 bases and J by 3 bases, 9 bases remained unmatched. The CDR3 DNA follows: TGTGCCAGTAGCCGACTCGACAGGGGAGAAGAGACCCAGTACTTC. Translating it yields CASSRLDRGEETQYF.

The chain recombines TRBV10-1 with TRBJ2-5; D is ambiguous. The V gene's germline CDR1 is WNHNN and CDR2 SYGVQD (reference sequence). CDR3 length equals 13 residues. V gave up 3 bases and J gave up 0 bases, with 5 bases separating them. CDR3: CASSDFHQETQYF. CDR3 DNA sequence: TGCGCCAGCAGTGACTTCCACCAAGAGACCCAGTACTTC.

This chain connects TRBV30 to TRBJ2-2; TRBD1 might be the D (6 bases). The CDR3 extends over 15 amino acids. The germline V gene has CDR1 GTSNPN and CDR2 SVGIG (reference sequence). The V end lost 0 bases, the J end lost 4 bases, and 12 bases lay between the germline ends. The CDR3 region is CAWSVRQVRTGELFF. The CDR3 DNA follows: TGTGCCTGGAGTGTAAGACAGGTCCGCACCGGGGAGCTGTTTTTT.

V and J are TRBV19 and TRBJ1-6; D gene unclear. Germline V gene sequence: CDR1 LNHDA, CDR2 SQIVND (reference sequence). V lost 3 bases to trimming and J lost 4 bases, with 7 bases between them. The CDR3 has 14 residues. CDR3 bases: TGTGCCAGTAGTATTGGTCGGTATAATTCACCCCTCCACTTT. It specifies CASSIGRYNSPLHF.

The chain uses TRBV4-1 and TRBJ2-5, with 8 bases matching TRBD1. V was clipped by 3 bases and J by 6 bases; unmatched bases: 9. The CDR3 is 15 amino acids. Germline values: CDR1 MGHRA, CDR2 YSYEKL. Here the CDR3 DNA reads TGCGCCAGCAGCCATCTACAGGGGGAAACGAAGACCCAGTACTTC. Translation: CASSHLQGETKTQYF.

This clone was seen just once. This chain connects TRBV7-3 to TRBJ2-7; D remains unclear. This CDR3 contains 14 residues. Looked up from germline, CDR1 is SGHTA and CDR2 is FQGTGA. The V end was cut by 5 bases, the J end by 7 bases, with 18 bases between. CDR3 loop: CASSPSAASREQYF. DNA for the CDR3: TGTGCCAGCAGCCCCTCCGCGGCCTCTCGGGAGCAGTACTTC.

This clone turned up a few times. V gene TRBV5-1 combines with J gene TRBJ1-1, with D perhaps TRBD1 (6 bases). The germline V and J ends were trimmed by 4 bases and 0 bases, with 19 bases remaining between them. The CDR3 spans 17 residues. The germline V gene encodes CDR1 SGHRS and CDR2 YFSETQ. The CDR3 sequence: CASSPQGRGAMNTEAFF. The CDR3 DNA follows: TGCGCCAGCAGCCCACAGGGAAGGGGCGCTATGAACACTGAAGCTTTCTTT.

The CDR3 sequence is CASSIVQGYNSPLHF. Here the CDR3 DNA reads TGTGCCAGTAGTATCGTACAGGGGTATAATTCACCCCTCCACTTT. The rearrangement links TRBV19 to TRBJ1-6; TRBD1 matches 7 bases. The ends lost 3 bases at V and 4 bases at J; junction bases unmatched: 3. Per the germline V gene, CDR1 is LNHDA and CDR2 is SQIVND (reference sequence). This CDR3 is 15 amino acids long.

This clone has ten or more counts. CDR3 loop: CASSEAQNYGYTF. CDR3 sequence (DNA): TGCGCCAGCAGTGAGGCGCAAAACTATGGCTACACCTTC. The chain links TRBV10-1 to TRBJ1-2, with D unresolved. There are 13 residues in the CDR3. The V and J ends lost 2 bases and 2 bases respectively, with 6 bases between them. Germline-derived CDR1 and CDR2 are WNHNN and SYGVQD (reference sequence).

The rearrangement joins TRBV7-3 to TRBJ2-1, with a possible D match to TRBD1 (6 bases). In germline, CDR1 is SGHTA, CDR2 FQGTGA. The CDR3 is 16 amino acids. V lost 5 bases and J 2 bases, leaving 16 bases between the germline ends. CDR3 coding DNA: TGTGCCAGCAGCCCAACGAGGACAGCTACCTACAATGAGCAGTTCTTC. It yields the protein CASSPTRTATYNEQFF.

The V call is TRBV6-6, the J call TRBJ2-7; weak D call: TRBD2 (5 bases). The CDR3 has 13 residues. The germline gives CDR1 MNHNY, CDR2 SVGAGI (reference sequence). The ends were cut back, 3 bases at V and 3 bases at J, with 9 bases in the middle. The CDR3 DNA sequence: TGTGCCAGCAGTTATGGACGGGGCTACGAGCAGTACTTC. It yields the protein CASSYGRGYEQYF.

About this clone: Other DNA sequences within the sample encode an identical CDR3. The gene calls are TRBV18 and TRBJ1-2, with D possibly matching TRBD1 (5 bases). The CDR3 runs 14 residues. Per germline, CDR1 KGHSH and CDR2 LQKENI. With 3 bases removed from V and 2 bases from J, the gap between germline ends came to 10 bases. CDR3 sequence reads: CASSPSAGNYGYTF. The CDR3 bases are TGTGCCAGCTCACCGTCCGCAGGGAACTATGGCTACACCTTC.